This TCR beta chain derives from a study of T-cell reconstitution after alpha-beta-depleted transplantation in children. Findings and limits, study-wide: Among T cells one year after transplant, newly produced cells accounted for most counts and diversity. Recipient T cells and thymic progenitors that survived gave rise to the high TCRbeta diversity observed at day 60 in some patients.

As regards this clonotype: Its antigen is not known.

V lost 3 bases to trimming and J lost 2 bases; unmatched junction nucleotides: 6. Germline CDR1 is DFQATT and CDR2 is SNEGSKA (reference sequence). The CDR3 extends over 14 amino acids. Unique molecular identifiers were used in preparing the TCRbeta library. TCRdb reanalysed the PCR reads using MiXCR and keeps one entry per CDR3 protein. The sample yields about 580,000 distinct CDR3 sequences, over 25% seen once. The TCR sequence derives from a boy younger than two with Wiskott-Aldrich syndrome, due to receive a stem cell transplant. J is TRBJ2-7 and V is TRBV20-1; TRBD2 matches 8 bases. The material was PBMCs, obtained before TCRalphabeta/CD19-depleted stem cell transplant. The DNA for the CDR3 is TGCAGTGCTAGTCCCCCAGCGGGAGCCTACGAGCAGTACTTC. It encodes CSASPPAGAYEQYF.